This entry concerns a single TCR beta chain. This specimen comes from a study of blood T cell repertoires in COVID-19. Assay: immunoSEQ multiplex PCR; the TCRdb copy retains only in-frame clones and omits some. The sample consists of approximately 250,000 clones, roughly 90% of them appearing once. Germline assignment: CDR1 SGHKS and CDR2 YYEKEE (reference sequence). V shed 0 bases and J shed 4 bases, with 11 bases lying between them. The CDR3 is made up of 15 amino acids. This receptor was taken from a young man with active or convalescent COVID-19. This chain connects TRBV5-5 to TRBJ2-1; D not resolved. The sample taken for sequencing was peripheral blood. CDR3: CASSLDGGTYNEQFF. The CDR3 DNA follows: TGTGCCAGCAGCTTGGATGGCGGAACTTACAATGAGCAGTTCTTC.